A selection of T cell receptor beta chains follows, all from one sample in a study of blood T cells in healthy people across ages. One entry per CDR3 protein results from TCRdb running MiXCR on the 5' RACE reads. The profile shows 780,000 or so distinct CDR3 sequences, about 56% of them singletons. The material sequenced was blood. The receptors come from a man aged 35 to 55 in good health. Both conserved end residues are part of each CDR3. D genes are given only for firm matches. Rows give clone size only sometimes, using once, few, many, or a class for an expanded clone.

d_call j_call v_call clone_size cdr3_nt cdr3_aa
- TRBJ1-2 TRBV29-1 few TGCAGCGTTGGAAAGGGACGGAAGAACTATGGCTACACCTTC CSVGKGRKNYGYTF
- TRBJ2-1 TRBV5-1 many TGCGCCAGCAGCTTGAGGGATGAGCAGTTCTTC CASSLRDEQFF
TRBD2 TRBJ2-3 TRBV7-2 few TGTGCCAGCAGCGAAGGACTAGCGCACTCTGGTACGCAGTATTTT CASSEGLAHSGTQYF
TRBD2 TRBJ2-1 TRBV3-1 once TGTGCCAGCAGCCAACCCCCTAGCGGCCGTGAGCAGTTCTTC CASSQPPSGREQFF
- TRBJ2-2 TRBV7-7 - TGTGCTAGCAGCATGGACAGCCGCGGGGAGCTGTTTTTT CASSMDSRGELFF
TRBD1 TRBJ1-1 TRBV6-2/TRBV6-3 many TGTGCCAGCCGGGACAGGGAAGCTTTCTTT CASRDREAFF
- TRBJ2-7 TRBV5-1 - TGCGCCAGCAGCTTGGTGGGGACCGTGGATGACGAGCAGTACTTC CASSLVGTVDDEQYF
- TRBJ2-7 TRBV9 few TGTGCCAGCAGCGCGACGGTAGGCGAGCAGTACTTC CASSATVGEQYF
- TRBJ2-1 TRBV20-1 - TGCAGTGCCGGATCGATCCGCCCGGGGATAAATGAGCAGTTCTTC CSAGSIRPGINEQFF
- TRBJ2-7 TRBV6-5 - TGTGCCAGCACCGACAACCCCCCAGGGGCCTACGAGCAGTACTTC CASTDNPPGAYEQYF
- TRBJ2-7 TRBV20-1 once TGCAGTGCTAGAGATCAGGTCACGCTATACGAGCAGTACTTC CSARDQVTLYEQYF
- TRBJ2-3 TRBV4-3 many TGCGCCAGCAGCCAAGACACTGGGACGAATACGCAGTATTTT CASSQDTGTNTQYF
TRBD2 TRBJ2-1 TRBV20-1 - TGCAGTGCCAGACCGACTAGCGGGATTAGCTCCTACAATGAGCAGTTCTTC CSARPTSGISSYNEQFF
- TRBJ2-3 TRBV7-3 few TGTGCCAGCAGCTTTGGACGAGCGGGCACAGATACGCAGTATTTT CASSFGRAGTDTQYF
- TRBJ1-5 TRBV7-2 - TGTGCCAGCAGCCCGCAGACGGGGGGAAGAAATCAGCCCCAGCATTTT CASSPQTGGRNQPQHF
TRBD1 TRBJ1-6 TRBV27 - TGTGCCAGCTGGGACAGGGGCTGGTCACCCCTCCACTTT CASWDRGWSPLHF
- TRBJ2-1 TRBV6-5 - TGTGCCAGCACCCTAACAGGGCGCTCCTACAATGAGCAGTTCTTC CASTLTGRSYNEQFF
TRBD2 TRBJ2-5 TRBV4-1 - TGCGCCAGCAGCCAAGGGACGGGACTAGACATTAGCGAGACCCAGTACTTC CASSQGTGLDISETQYF
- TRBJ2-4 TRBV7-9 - TGTGCCAGCAGCGTAGAGGGGGGTGGAAACATTCAGTACTTC CASSVEGGGNIQYF
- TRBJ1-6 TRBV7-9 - TGTGCCAGCAGCTTAGATATGGCGGCCCTCCACTTT CASSLDMAALHF
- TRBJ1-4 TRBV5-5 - TGTGCCAGCAGCTTTCGTGAGACCGCCGCAACTAATGAAAAACTGTTTTTT CASSFRETAATNEKLFF
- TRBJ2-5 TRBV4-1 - TGCGCCAGCAGCCAAGAGGATCGGTTCGGAGGGGCCCAAGAGACCCAGTACTTC CASSQEDRFGGAQETQYF
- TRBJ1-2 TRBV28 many TGTGCCAGCAGTAGTGCACGGGCCGCAAAAGATAACTATGGCTACACCTTC CASSSARAAKDNYGYTF
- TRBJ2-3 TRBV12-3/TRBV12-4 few TGTGCCAGCGGCGGACTTAGGGGTTCAGATACGCAGTATTTT CASGGLRGSDTQYF
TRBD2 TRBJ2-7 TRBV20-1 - TGCAGTGCTTACCCCATGTGGCGGGAGAGGTACGAGCAGTACTTC CSAYPMWRERYEQYF
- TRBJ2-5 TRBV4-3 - TGCGCCAGCAGCCAATCTGGGCCCGTGGAGACCCAGTACTTC CASSQSGPVETQYF
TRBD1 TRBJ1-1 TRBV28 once TGTGCCAGCAGTTTACTACCGGGACAGGGGGCAGGGAACACTGAAGCTTTCTTT CASSLLPGQGAGNTEAFF
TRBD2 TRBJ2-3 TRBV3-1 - TGTGCCAGCAGCTCCGGGACTAGGTATACAGATACGCAGTATTTT CASSSGTRYTDTQYF
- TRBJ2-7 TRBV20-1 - TGCAGTGCTAGAGAAGGGACAACCCTTACCTACGAGCAGTACTTC CSAREGTTLTYEQYF
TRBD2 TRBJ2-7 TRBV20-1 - TGCAGTGCTAGAGCGGGACTAGCGTCCTACGAGCAGTACTTC CSARAGLASYEQYF
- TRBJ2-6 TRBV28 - TGTGCCAGCACCCAGGGGGGTTCTGGGGCCAACGTCCTGACTTTC CASTQGGSGANVLTF
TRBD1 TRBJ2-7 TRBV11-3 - TGTGCCAGCAGCCTCCGGTTCGGGACAGGGGAGTTTTACGAGCAGTACTTC CASSLRFGTGEFYEQYF
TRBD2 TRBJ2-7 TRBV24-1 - TGTGCCGCCAGTGATGATCCCGGGACTAGCGTCAATGAGCAGTACTTC CAASDDPGTSVNEQYF